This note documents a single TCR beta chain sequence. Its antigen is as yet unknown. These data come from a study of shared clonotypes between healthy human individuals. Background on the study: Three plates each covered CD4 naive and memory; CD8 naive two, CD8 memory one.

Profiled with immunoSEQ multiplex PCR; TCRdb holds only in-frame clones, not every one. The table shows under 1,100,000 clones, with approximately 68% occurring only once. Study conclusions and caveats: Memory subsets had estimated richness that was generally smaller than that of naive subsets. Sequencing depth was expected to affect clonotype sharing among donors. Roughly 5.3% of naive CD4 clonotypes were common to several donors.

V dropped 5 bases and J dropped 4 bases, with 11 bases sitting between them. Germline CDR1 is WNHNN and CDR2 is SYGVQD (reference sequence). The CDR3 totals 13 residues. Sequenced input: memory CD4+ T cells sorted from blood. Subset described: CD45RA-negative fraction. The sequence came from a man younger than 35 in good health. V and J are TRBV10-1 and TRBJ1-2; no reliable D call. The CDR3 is CASSTRKTYGYTF. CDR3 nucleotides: TGCGCCAGCAGTACGCGAAAGACCTATGGCTACACCTTC.